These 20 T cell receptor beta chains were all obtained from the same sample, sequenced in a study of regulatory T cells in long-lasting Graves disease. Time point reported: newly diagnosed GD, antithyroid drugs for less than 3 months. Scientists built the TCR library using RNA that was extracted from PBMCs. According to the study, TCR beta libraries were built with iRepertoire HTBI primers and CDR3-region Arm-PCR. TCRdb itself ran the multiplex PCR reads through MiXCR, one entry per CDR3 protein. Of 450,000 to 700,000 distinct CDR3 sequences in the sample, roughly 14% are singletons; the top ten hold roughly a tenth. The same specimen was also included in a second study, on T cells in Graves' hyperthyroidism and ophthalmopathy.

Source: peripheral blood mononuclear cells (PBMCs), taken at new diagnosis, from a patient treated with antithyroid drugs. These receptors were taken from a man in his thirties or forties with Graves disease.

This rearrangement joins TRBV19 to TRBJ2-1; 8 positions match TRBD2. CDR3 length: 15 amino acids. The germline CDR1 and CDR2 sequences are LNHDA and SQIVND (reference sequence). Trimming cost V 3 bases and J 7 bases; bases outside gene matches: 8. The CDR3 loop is CASSMGSGIGNEQFF. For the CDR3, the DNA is TGTGCCAGTAGTATGGGTAGCGGGATTGGAAATGAGCAGTTCTTC.

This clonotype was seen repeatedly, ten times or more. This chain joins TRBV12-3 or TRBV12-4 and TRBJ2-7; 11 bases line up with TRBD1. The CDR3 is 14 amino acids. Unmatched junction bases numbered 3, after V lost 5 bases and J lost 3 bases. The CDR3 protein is CASSRDRGVYEQYF. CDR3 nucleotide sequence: TGTGCCAGCAGTCGGGACAGGGGGGTCTACGAGCAGTACTTC.

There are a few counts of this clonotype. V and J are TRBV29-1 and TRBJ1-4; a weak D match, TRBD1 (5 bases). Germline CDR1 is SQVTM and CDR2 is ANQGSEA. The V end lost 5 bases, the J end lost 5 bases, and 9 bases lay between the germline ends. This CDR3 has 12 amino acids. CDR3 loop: CSVPGLNEKLFF. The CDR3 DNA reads TGCAGCGTTCCGGGACTCAATGAAAAACTGTTTTTT.

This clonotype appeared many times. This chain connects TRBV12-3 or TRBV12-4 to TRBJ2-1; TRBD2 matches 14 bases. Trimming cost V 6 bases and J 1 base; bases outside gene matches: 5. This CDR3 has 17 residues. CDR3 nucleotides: TGTGCCAGCAGACGACTAGCGGGAGGGGGTTCCTACAATGAGCAGTTCTTC. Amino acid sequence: CASRRLAGGGSYNEQFF.

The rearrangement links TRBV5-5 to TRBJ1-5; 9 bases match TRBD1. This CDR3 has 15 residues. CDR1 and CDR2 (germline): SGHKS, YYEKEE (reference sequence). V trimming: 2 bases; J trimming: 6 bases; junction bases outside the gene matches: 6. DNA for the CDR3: TGTGCCAGCAGCTTAGCCGGGACAGGGATTCAGCCCCAGCATTTT. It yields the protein CASSLAGTGIQPQHF.

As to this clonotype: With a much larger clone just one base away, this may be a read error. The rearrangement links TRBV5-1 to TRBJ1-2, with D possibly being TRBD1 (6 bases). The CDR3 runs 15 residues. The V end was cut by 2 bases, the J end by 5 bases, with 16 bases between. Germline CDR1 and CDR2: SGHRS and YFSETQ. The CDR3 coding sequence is TGCGCCAGCAGCTTTGAGGGGGGCCCCAGGTATGGCTACACCTTC. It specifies CASSFEGGPRYGYTF.

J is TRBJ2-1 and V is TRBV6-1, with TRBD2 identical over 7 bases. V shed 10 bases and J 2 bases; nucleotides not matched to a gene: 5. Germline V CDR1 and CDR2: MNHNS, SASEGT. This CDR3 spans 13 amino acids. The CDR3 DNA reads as TGTGCCACACGGCGGGAGACCTACAATGAGCAGTTCTTC. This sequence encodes CATRRETYNEQFF.

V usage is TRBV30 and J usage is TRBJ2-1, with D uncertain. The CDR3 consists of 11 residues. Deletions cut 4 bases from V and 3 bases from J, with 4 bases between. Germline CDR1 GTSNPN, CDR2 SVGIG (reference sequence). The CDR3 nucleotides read TGTGCCTGGATGCTCTACAATGAGCAGTTCTTC. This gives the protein CAWMLYNEQFF.

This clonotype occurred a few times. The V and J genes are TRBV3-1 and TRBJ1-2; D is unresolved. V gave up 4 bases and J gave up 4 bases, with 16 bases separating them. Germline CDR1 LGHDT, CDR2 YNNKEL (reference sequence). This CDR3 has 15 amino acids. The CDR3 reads CASSPSSLTTYGYTF. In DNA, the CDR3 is TGTGCCAGCAGCCCCTCGTCACTGACTACCTATGGCTACACCTTC. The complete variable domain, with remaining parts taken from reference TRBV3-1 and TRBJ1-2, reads DTAVSQTPKYLVTQMGNDKSIKCEQNLGHDTMYWYKQDSKKFLKIMFSYNNKELIINETVPNRFSPKSPDKAHLNLHINSLELGDSAVYFCASSPSSLTTYGYTFGSGTRLTVV.

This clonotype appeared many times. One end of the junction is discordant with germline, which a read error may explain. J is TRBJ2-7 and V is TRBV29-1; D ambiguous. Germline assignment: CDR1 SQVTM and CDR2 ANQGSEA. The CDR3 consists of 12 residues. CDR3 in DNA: TGTGCGTTGCGGCTAAGTTCCTACGAGCAGTACTTC. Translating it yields CALRLSSYEQYF.

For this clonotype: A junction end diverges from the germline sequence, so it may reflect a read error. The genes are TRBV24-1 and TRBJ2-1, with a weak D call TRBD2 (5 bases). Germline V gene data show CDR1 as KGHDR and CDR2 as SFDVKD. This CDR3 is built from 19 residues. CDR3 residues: CATSDWPSRGSNSYNEQSF. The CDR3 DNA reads TGTGCCACCAGTGATTGGCCTTCTCGGGGATCCAACTCCTACAATGAGCAGTCCTTC.

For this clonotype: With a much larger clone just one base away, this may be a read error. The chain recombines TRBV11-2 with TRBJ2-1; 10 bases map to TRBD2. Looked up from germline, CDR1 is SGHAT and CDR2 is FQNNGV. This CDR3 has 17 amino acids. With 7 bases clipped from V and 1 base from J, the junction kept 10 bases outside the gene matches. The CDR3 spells CASNRPTSGLSYNEQFF. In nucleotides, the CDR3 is TGTGCCAGCAACCGACCGACTAGCGGGTTATCCTACAATGAGCAGTTCTTC.

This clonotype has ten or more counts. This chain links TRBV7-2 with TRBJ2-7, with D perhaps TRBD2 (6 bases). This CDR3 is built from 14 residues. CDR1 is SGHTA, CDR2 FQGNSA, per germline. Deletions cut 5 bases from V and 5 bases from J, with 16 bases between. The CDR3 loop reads CASSRGFWADEQYF. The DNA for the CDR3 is TGTGCCAGCAGCCGGGGGTTTTGGGCCGACGAGCAGTACTTC.

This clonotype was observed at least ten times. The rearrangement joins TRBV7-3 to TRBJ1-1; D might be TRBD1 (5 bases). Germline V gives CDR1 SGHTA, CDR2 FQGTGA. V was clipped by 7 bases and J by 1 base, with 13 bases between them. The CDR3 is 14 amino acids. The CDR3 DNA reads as TGTGCCAGCACCTCCGGACACTCGAACACTGAAGCTTTCTTT. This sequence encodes CASTSGHSNTEAFF.

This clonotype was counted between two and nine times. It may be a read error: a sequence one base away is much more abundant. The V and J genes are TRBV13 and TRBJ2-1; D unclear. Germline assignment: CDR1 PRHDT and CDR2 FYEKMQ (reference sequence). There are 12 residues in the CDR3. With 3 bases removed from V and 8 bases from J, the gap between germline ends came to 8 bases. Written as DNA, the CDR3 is TGTGCCAGCAGCTTCTGTGGGGATGAGCAGTTCTTC. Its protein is CASSFCGDEQFF. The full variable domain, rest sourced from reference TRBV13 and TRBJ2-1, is AAGVIQSPRHLIKEKRETATLKCYPIPRHDTVYWYQQGPGQDPQFLISFYEKMQSDKGSIPDRFSAQQFSDYHSELNMSSLELGDSALYFCASSFCGDEQFFGPGTRLTVL.

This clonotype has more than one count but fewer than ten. In DNA form, the CDR3 reads TGTGCCAGCTCACCGGAAAAAGCAACTAATGAAAAACTGTTTTTT. It translates to CASSPEKATNEKLFF. The chain is built from TRBV18 and TRBJ1-4; D gene unclear. V lost 3 bases and J lost 0, with 8 bases in between. The V gene's germline CDR1 is KGHSH and CDR2 LQKENI. The CDR3 totals 15 residues.

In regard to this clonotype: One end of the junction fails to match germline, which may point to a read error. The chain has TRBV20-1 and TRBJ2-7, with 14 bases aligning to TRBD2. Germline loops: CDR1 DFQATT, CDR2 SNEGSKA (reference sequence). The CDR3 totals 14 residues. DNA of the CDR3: TGCAGTGCTGGCCGACCCGGGACTAGCGGGAGCGCCCACTTC. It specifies CSAGRPGTSGSAHF.

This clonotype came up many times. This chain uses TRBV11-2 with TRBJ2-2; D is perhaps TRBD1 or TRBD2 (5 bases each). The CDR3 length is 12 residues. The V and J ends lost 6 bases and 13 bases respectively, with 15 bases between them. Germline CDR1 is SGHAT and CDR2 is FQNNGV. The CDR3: CASRAGTLGLFF. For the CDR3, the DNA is TGTGCCAGCAGAGCAGGGACCTTGGGGCTGTTTTTT.

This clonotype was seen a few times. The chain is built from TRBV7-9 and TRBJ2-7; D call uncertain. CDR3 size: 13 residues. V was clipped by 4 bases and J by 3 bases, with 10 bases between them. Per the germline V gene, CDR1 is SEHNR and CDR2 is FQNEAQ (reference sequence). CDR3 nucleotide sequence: TGTGCCAGCAGCTCCACAGTCCGCTACGAGCAGTACTTC. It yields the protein CASSSTVRYEQYF. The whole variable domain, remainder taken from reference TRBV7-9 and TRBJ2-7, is DTGVSQNPRHKITKRGQNVTFRCDPISEHNRLYWYRQTLGQGPEFLTYFQNEAQLEKSRLLSDRFSAERPKGSFSTLEIQRTEQGDSAMYLCASSSTVRYEQYFGPGTRLTVT.

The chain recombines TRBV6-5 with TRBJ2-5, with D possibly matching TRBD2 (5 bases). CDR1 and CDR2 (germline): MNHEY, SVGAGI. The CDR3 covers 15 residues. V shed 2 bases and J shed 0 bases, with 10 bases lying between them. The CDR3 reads CASSYGGGYQETQYF. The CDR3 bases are TGTGCCAGCAGTTACGGCGGCGGGTACCAAGAGACCCAGTACTTC.